This T cell receptor beta chain derives from a study of Ad26.COV2.S vaccination and SARS-CoV-2 variants. A note on this clone: As yet, its antigen is unknown.

Broader study findings: Non-spike TCR breadth showed similarity between vaccine and placebo recipients. Individuals receiving vaccine had higher spike-specific TCR breadth than placebo recipients did.

Clones were read by immunoSEQ multiplex PCR, and TCRdb kept only the in-frame ones, dropping some. This table has about 400,000 clones, around 91% appearing once. As for treatment: some 20 received Ad26.COV2.S at low or high dose, single or two shots; roughly 5 received placebo; per-sample allocation not given. The investigators took samples on day 63 after the first vaccine or placebo injection. The individual, an adult aged 18-55 years, was a donor in Boston. The CDR3 is 13 residues long. Per the germline V gene, CDR1 is ENHRY and CDR2 is SYGVKD. Trimming stripped 7 bases from V and 1 base from J, with 10 bases between.

This TCR was recovered from a person between 18 and 65 years old who received the Ad26.COV2.S COVID-19 vaccine or a placebo. The specimen was peripheral blood, collected in a trial of Ad26.COV2.S vaccine versus placebo. The chain is built from TRBV10-3 and TRBJ1-1; D is unresolved. CDR3 bases: TGTGCCATCACATTGTCAGGGAACACTGAAGCTTTCTTT. Encoded protein: CAITLSGNTEAFF.